What follows are 7 T cell receptor beta chains derived from one specimen sequenced in a study of regulatory T cells in long-lasting Graves disease. Time point in this sample: newly diagnosed GD, antithyroid drugs for less than 3 months. Following extraction of RNA from PBMCs, that RNA was used to make the TCR library. Combining iRepertoire HTBI primers with Arm-PCR of CDR3 regions, the authors built TCR beta libraries. TCRdb redid the calling of the multiplex PCR reads with MiXCR, one entry per CDR3 protein. The profile shows 250,000 to 300,000 distinct CDR3 sequences, about 18% of them singletons. The data also belong to a second study, concerning T cells in Graves' hyperthyroidism and ophthalmopathy.

Sequences were derived from peripheral blood mononuclear cells (PBMCs), sampled at new diagnosis, from a patient treated with antithyroid drugs. Receptors originate from a woman aged 30 to 39 with Graves disease.

The V and J genes are TRBV19 and TRBJ2-1; 7 nucleotides line up with TRBD1. CDR3 size: 14 residues. CDR1 is LNHDA, CDR2 SQIVND, per germline (reference sequence). The J segment lost 10 bases and the V segment lost 5 bases, leaving 11 bases of the junction unmatched. The CDR3: CASSSHPGQKEQFF. The CDR3 DNA reads as TGTGCCAGTAGTTCCCATCCGGGACAGAAAGAGCAGTTCTTC.

In this sample, this clonotype turned up many times. The chain combines TRBV6-1 with TRBJ1-1; no reliable D call. The V end lost 10 bases, the J end lost 7 bases, and 13 bases lay between the germline ends. Germline loops: CDR1 MNHNS, CDR2 SASEGT. The CDR3 consists of 11 residues. CDR3 amino acids: CATSTRHEAFF. In DNA, the CDR3 is TGTGCCACCTCCACGCGTCATGAAGCTTTCTTT.

This chain connects TRBV20-1 to TRBJ2-3, with 13 bases aligning to TRBD2. The CDR3 has 17 residues. The germline V gene has CDR1 DFQATT and CDR2 SNEGSKA (reference sequence). Trimming cost V 0 bases and J 2 bases; bases outside gene matches: 5. The CDR3 here is CSARDGTSGGATDTQYF. The CDR3 DNA reads as TGCAGTGCTAGAGATGGTACTAGCGGGGGGGCCACAGATACGCAGTATTTT.

The chain carries TRBV24-1 and TRBJ1-2; D gene unclear. Germline lookup yields CDR1 KGHDR and CDR2 SFDVKD. Trimming took 4 bases from V and 11 from J, leaving 10 bases between them. CDR3 size: 11 residues. The CDR3 DNA reads TGTGCCACCAGTGACGGCAGGACTTACACCTTC. Its protein is CATSDGRTYTF.

This clonotype was observed at least ten times. V gene TRBV20-1 combines with J gene TRBJ2-3; TRBD2 aligns across 8 bases. Germline CDR1 DFQATT, CDR2 SNEGSKA (reference sequence). The CDR3 is 14 amino acids. The J segment lost 4 bases and the V segment lost 5 bases, leaving 8 bases of the junction unmatched. For the CDR3, the DNA is TGCAGTGCTCCCAACAGCGGGGGCTCAGATACGCAGTATTTT. This sequence encodes CSAPNSGGSDTQYF.

The table lists this clonotype with many counts. The chain is built from TRBV19 and TRBJ1-1, with D perhaps TRBD1 (6 bases). The length of the CDR3 is 14 residues. V shed 8 bases and J shed 5 bases, with 18 bases lying between them. Germline assignment: CDR1 LNHDA and CDR2 SQIVND (reference sequence). CDR3 protein: CASRTVRGETEAFF. CDR3 coding DNA: TGTGCCAGTCGGACAGTGCGAGGGGAAACTGAAGCTTTCTTT.

The sample holds many counts of this clonotype. The gene calls are TRBV20-1 and TRBJ2-1, with TRBD1 matching over 11 bases. The CDR3 length is 14 residues. J lost 3 bases, V lost 5 bases, and 3 bases had no gene match. Per germline, CDR1 DFQATT and CDR2 SNEGSKA (reference sequence). The CDR3 loop reads CSAGDRGVYNEQFF. The CDR3 region has the DNA TGCAGTGCTGGGGACAGGGGGGTCTACAATGAGCAGTTCTTC.